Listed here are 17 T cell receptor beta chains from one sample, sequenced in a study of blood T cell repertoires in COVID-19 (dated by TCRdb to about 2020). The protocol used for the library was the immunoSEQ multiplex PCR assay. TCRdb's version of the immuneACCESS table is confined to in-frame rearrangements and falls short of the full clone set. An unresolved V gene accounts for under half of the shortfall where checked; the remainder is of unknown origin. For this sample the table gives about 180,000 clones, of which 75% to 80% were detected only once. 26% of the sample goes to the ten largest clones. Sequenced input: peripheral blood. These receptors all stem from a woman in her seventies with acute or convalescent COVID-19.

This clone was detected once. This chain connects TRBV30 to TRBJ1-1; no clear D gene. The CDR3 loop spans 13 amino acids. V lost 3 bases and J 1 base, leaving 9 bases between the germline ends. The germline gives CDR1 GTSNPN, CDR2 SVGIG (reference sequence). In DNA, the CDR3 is TGTGCCTGGAGACCGAGCCCGAACACTGAAGCTTTCTTT. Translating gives CAWRPSPNTEAFF.

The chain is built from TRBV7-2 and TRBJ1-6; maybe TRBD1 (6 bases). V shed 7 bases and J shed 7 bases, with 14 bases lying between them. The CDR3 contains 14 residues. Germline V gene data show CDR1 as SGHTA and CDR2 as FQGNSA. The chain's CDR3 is CASTLGQGNSPLHF. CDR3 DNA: TGTGCCAGCACCCTGGGGCAGGGGAATTCACCCCTCCACTTT.

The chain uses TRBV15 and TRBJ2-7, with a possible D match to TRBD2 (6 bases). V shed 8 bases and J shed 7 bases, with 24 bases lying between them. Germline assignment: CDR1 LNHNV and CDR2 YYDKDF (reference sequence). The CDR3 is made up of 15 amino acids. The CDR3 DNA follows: TGTGCCACCCACCTCCTGGAGGGAGTTCCTTTGGAGCAGTACTTC. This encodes CATHLLEGVPLEQYF. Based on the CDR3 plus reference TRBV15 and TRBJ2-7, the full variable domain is DAMVIQNPRYQVTQFGKPVTLSCSQTLNHNVMYWYQQKSSQAPKLLFHYYDKDFNNEADTPDNFQSRRPNTSFCFLDIRSPGLGDTAMYLCATHLLEGVPLEQYFGPGTRLTVT.

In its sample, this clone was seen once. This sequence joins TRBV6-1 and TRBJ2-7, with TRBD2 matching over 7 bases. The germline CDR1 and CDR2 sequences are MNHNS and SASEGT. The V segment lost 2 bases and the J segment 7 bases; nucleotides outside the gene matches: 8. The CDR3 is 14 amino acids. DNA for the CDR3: TGTGCCAGCAGTGAACCCGGGACTACGGGAGAGCAGTACTTC. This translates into CASSEPGTTGEQYF.

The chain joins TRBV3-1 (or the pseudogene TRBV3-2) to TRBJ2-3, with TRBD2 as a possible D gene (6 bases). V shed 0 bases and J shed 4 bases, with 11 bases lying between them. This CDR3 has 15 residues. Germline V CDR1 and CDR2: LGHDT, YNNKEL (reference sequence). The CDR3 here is CASSQDTGAADTQYF. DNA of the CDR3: TGTGCCAGCAGCCAAGATACGGGAGCGGCAGATACGCAGTATTTT.

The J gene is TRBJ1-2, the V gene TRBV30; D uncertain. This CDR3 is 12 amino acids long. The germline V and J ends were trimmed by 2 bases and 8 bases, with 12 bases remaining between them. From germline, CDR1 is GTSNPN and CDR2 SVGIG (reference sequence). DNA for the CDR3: TGTGCCTGGAGTTCATCAATCGGGGGCTACACCTTC. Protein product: CAWSSSIGGYTF. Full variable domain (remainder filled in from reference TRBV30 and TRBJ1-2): SQTIHQWPATLVQPVGSPLSLECTVEGTSNPNLYWYRQAAGRGLQLLFYSVGIGQISSEVPQNLSASRPQDRQFILSSKKLLLSDSGFYLCAWSSSIGGYTFGSGTRLTVV.

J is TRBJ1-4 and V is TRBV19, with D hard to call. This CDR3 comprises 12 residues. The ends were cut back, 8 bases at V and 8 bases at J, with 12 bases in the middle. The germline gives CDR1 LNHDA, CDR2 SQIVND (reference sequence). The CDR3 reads CASGAQQEKLFF. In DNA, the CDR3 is TGTGCCAGTGGTGCCCAACAGGAAAAACTGTTTTTT.

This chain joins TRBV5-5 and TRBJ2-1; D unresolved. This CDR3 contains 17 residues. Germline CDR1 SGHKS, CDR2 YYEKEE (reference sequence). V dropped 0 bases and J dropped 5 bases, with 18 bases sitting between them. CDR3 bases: TGTGCCAGCAGCTTGGATCCTATCCCACGATCCCACAATGAGCAGTTCTTC. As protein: CASSLDPIPRSHNEQFF.

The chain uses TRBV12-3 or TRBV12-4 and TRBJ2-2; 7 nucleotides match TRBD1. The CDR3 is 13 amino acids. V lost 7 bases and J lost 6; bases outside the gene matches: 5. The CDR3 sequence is CASKHDRAGELFF. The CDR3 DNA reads TGTGCCAGCAAGCACGACAGGGCCGGGGAGCTGTTTTTT.

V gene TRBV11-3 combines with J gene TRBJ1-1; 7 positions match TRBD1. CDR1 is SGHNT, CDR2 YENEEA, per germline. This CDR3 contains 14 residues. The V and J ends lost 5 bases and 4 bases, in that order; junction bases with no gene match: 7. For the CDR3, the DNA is TGTGCCAGCAGCCAGGGGACAGCTGGCACTGAAGCTTTCTTT. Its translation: CASSQGTAGTEAFF.

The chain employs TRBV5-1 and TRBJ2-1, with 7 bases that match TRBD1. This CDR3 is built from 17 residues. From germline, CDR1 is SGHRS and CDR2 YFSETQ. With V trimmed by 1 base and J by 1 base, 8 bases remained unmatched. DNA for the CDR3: TGCGCCAGCAGCTTGTCCCCAGGGGGTAGGTCCTACAATGAGCAGTTCTTC. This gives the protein CASSLSPGGRSYNEQFF.

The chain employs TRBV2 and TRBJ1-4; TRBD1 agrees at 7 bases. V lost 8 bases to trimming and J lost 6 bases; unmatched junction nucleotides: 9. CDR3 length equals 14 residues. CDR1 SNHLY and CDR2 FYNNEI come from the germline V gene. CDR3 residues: CASLIGRGDEKLFF. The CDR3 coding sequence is TGTGCCAGCTTAATCGGCAGGGGGGATGAAAAACTGTTTTTT.

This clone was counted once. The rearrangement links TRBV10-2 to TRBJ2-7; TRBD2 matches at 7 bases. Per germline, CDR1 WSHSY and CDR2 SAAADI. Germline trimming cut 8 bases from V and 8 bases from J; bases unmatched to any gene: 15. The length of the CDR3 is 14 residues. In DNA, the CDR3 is TGCGCCAGCCGGGGGGACGAACCAACAACCAAGCAGTACTTC. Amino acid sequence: CASRGDEPTTKQYF.

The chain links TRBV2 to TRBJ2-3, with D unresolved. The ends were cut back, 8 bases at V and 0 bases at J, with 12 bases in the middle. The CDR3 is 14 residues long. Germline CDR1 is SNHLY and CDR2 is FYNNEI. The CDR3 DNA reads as TGTGCCAGCTCCCCACCGGGTAGCACAGATACGCAGTATTTT. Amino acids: CASSPPGSTDTQYF.

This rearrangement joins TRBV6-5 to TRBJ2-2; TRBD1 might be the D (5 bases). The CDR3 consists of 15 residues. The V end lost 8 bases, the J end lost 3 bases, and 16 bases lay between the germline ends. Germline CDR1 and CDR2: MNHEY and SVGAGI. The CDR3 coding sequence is TGTGCCAGCCGTTTATTTCTAGGGGACACCGGGGAGCTGTTTTTT. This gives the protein CASRLFLGDTGELFF.

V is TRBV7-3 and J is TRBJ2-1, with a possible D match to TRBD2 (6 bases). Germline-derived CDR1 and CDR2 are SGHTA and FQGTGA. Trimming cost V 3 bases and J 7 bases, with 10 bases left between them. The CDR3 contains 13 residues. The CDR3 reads CASSLGGWNEQFF. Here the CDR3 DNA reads TGTGCCAGCAGCTTGGGGGGTTGGAATGAGCAGTTCTTC.

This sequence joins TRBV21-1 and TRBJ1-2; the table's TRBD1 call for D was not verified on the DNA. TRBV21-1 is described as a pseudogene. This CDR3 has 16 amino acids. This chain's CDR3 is CASSKKAGQLSGGYTF. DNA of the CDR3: TGTGCCAGCAGCAAAAAGGCCGGACAGCTGTCCGGCGGCTACACCTTC.